This TCR beta chain was found in a study of blood T cell repertoires in COVID-19. Across the study: The origin of the acute and convalescent COVID-19 samples was the United States, Italy and Spain.

Germline CDR1 SEHNR, CDR2 FQNEAQ (reference sequence). The length of the CDR3 is 14 residues. V dropped 5 bases and J dropped 3 bases, with 13 bases sitting between them. Using immunoSEQ multiplex PCR, the repertoire was profiled, and TCRdb retains in-frame clones only, with some absent. The sample consists of 150,000 or so clones, roughly 84% of them appearing once. The sequencing sample was made of peripheral blood. The V and J genes are TRBV7-9 and TRBJ1-1, with D unresolved. The TCR comes from a man aged 50 to 60 with active or convalescent COVID-19. The DNA of the CDR3 is TGTGCCAGCAGCCCCAACTCCGGAGACACTGAAGCTTTCTTT. This gives the protein CASSPNSGDTEAFF. The whole variable domain, remainder taken from reference TRBV7-9 and TRBJ1-1, is DTGVSQNPRHKITKRGQNVTFRCDPISEHNRLYWYRQTLGQGPEFLTYFQNEAQLEKSRLLSDRFSAERPKGSFSTLEIQRTEQGDSAMYLCASSPNSGDTEAFFGQGTRLTVV.